This T cell receptor beta chain emerged from a study of blood T cell repertoires in COVID-19 (dated by TCRdb to about 2020). About the study as a whole: Samples from collaborators originated in the United States, Italy and Spain and spanned both the acute and convalescent phases of COVID-19. The prospective study material was composed of cDNA or gDNA derived from T cells, B-cell-depleted T cells, or PBMCs. The dataset comprised deeply sampled blood TCRbeta repertoires from subjects exposed to, actively infected with, or recovered from COVID-19. A freely available public database, intended as a resource for researchers studying the immune response to SARS-CoV-2, is where the repertoires were released. The samples were drawn from the first 160 participants of the ongoing ImmuneRACE study and from 1,254 subjects provided by 6 global collaborators. Nearly every sample came with metadata listing a de-identified subject ID, COVID-19 status, age in years and sex. Where available, HLA class I and class II types were taken from metadata supplied by the sample provider and were not determined by assay-based typing. The investigation overall reported the following: The amount of clinical and demographic metadata varied by source and participant and was provided uncurated.

Collaborating institutions collected whole blood in K2EDTA tubes following their own protocols. For TCRbeta analysis, collaborators shipped samples as frozen whole blood, isolated PBMCs, or DNA extracted from either of those sample types. TCRbeta CDR3 regions were amplified from genomic DNA using the immunoSEQ Assay, a bias-controlled multiplex PCR. Per the original workflow: Within the assay, amplification of reference gene primers was used to estimate how many nucleated cells each sample contained. Sequence reads were collapsed and filtered to measure the absolute abundance of every unique TCRbeta CDR3 rearrangement. For each sample, productive Simpson clonality was calculated as the square root of Simpson's diversity index over productive rearrangements. TCRdb stores this immuneACCESS table with in-frame sequences only. Part of the clones is absent; in the studies checked, under half of the shortfall reflects unresolved V genes, and no reason is known for the rest. D and trimming come from the DNA, and the V and J calls and clone size come from that table. Recorded for this sample are 150,000 to 160,000 clones; 75% to 85% of them occurred a single time. Roughly 8.9% of the sample rests with the top ten.

This clone was counted a few times. There is no known antigen for this receptor. Base qualities were left out, and no much larger clone turns up one base away. The CDR3 sequence holds 16 residues, the cysteine and phenylalanine included. Only the CDR3 part of the read is kept: 48 bases, read in frame from the first base. CDR1 is given as MDHEN and CDR2 as SYDVKM, both from the germline V gene. V and J are trimmed by 4 bases and 4 bases, and the gene matches miss 8 bases of the junction. Recombination connected TRBV28 to TRBJ1-3; 9 nucleotides in the junction match TRBD1. Material: peripheral blood. The sequence was obtained from a woman between 50 and 59 years old with acute or convalescent COVID-19. The sequence in DNA is TGTGCCAGCAGTTGGGCGGGACAGGGCGGAGGAAACACCATATATTTT. Its protein is CASSWAGQGGGNTIYF.